Shown below are 28 T cell receptor beta chains from a single sample sequenced in a study of OX40 agonist ivuxolimab in advanced cancers. Produced via immunoSEQ multiplex PCR; TCRdb's table is partial and in-frame only. The table records about 77,000 clones, around 86% of them present only once. The input for sequencing was CD4+ or CD8+ T cells sorted from blood, taken in a trial of the OX40 agonist ivuxolimab. The source of these receptors is an adult with an advanced solid tumor such as melanoma, head and neck, liver or kidney cancer.

V is TRBV6-1 and J is TRBJ1-1; no reliable D call. This CDR3 has 12 amino acids. Germline V gene sequence: CDR1 MNHNS, CDR2 SASEGT. V lost 4 bases and J lost 5, with 8 bases in between. This chain's CDR3 is CASSAVGTEAFF. CDR3 nucleotide sequence: TGTGCCAGCAGTGCCGTGGGAACTGAAGCTTTCTTT.

The chain joins TRBV4-3 to TRBJ1-5; D ambiguous. Between the trimmed V and J ends, which lost 0 bases and 6 bases, there was a span of 15 bases. The CDR3 is 16 amino acids. CDR1 LGHNA and CDR2 YSLEER come from the germline V gene. CDR3 residues: CASSQEVRGFSQPQHF. The CDR3 nucleotides are TGCGCCAGCAGCCAAGAAGTCCGTGGGTTCAGTCAGCCCCAGCATTTT.

This chain uses TRBV7-2 with TRBJ2-6, with D unresolved. V was clipped by 5 bases and J by 0 bases, with 5 bases between them. From germline, CDR1 is SGHTA and CDR2 FQGNSA. This CDR3 is 14 amino acids long. The DNA for the CDR3 is TGTGCCAGCAGCCTACCCTCTGGGGCCAACGTCCTGACTTTC. Its protein product is CASSLPSGANVLTF.

Notes on this clone: Its ends do not fully match the called genes, so a read error is possible. The chain employs TRBV9 and TRBJ2-7, with 8 bases matching TRBD2. This CDR3 is 14 amino acids long. CDR1 SGDLS and CDR2 YYNGEE come from the germline V gene. The CDR3 loop is CAGSATGLAYEQYF. The CDR3 DNA sequence: TGTGCCGGCAGCGCCACGGGACTAGCCTACGAGCAGTACTTC.

This clone was seen a single time. The chain combines TRBV10-1 with TRBJ1-5, with D uncertain. This CDR3 comprises 15 residues. The V end lost 4 bases, the J end lost 0 bases, and 10 bases lay between the germline ends. The germline V gene encodes CDR1 WNHNN and CDR2 SYGVQD (reference sequence). The CDR3 spells CASSGKTYSNQPQHF. The CDR3, as DNA: TGCGCCAGCAGTGGCAAGACATATAGCAATCAGCCCCAGCATTTT.

The chain combines TRBV9 with TRBJ2-1; TRBD2 matches 8 bases. This CDR3 has 15 residues. Germline loops: CDR1 SGDLS, CDR2 YYNGEE. The V segment lost 4 bases and the J segment 4 bases; nucleotides outside the gene matches: 7. CDR3 sequence reads: CASSPGTRIYNEQFF. For the CDR3, the DNA is TGTGCCAGCAGCCCCGGGACTAGGATATACAATGAGCAGTTCTTC.

This clone was detected only once. The chain couples TRBV6-5 to TRBJ2-5; D is ambiguous. Germline V lookup: CDR1 MNHEY, CDR2 SVGAGI. The CDR3 sequence is 14 residues long. V gave up 0 bases and J gave up 5 bases, with 10 bases separating them. The CDR3 region is CASSYSRPWETQYF. The DNA for the CDR3 is TGTGCCAGCAGTTACTCTCGACCCTGGGAGACCCAGTACTTC.

This clone was picked up one time. Other DNA sequences within the sample encode an identical CDR3. The rearrangement links TRBV11-2 to TRBJ2-7, with D uncertain. This CDR3 has 15 amino acids. The germline V gene has CDR1 SGHAT and CDR2 FQNNGV. V lost 0 bases to trimming and J lost 0 bases, with 9 bases between them. The DNA for the CDR3 is TGTGCCAGCAGCTTAGATCGAGGTGCCTCCTACGAGCAGTACTTC. Its translation: CASSLDRGASYEQYF.

In this sample, this clone turned up a few times. This sequence joins TRBV14 and TRBJ1-6; TRBD1 might be the D (6 bases). Germline CDR1 reads SGHDN; CDR2 reads FVKESK. The CDR3 consists of 14 residues. V gave up 2 bases and J gave up 14 bases, with 16 bases separating them. Here the CDR3 DNA reads TGTGCCAGCAGCCAATTCACAGGGATCGCGACCCTCCACTTT. It is translated as CASSQFTGIATLHF.

The rearrangement links TRBV30 to TRBJ1-2; the match to TRBD1 covers 7 bases. Trimming removed 1 base from V and 7 bases from J; junction bases left unmatched: 0. The germline gives CDR1 GTSNPN, CDR2 SVGIG (reference sequence). The CDR3 has 11 amino acids. The CDR3 sequence is CAWSDRGGYTF. DNA for the CDR3: TGTGCCTGGAGTGACAGGGGTGGCTACACCTTC.

V usage is TRBV5-6 and J usage is TRBJ1-1; D remains ambiguous. V was cut by 2 bases and J by 7 bases, with 18 bases left in between. This CDR3 has 15 amino acids. Germline values: CDR1 SGHDT, CDR2 YYEEEE. For the CDR3, the DNA is TGTGCCAGCAGCTTTCTTAGCGTGGCTCCCCGTGAAGCTTTCTTT. Translation gives CASSFLSVAPREAFF.

J is TRBJ2-2 and V is TRBV7-2, with D unresolved. The V gene's germline CDR1 is SGHTA and CDR2 FQGNSA. The V end lost 3 bases, the J end lost 0 bases, and 14 bases lay between the germline ends. CDR3 length: 17 amino acids. CDR3 DNA sequence: TGTGCCAGCAGCTTCTCCCTGCTAACCGCGAACACCGGGGAGCTGTTTTTT. Protein: CASSFSLLTANTGELFF.

The gene calls are TRBV7-8 and TRBJ2-5, with 8 nucleotides matching TRBD1. Germline CDR1 reads SGHVS; CDR2 reads FQNEAQ. The CDR3 is made up of 15 amino acids. V shed 6 bases and J 1 base; nucleotides not matched to a gene: 7. In DNA, the CDR3 is TGTGCCAGCAGAGGGGACAGGCGATTCCAAGAGACCCAGTACTTC. It translates to CASRGDRRFQETQYF.

The rearrangement joins TRBV30 to TRBJ2-7, with a possible D match to TRBD1 (6 bases). The CDR3 contains 13 residues. The V end was cut by 2 bases, the J end by 0 bases, with 8 bases between. Looked up from germline, CDR1 is GTSNPN and CDR2 is SVGIG (reference sequence). The CDR3 nucleotides are TGTGCCTGGAGTCCAGGGGCCTCCTACGAGCAGTACTTC. The encoded protein is CAWSPGASYEQYF.

The V gene is TRBV4-1, the J gene TRBJ1-2; D is unresolved. The length of the CDR3 is 15 residues. The V end lost 3 bases, the J end lost 3 bases, and 14 bases lay between the germline ends. Germline V CDR1 and CDR2: MGHRA, YSYEKL. The chain's CDR3 is CASSHSQVLYYGYTF. The CDR3 bases are TGCGCCAGCAGCCATAGTCAGGTCTTATACTATGGCTACACCTTC.

The J gene is TRBJ2-1, the V gene TRBV2; D remains ambiguous. V was cut by 7 bases and J by 8 bases, with 12 bases left in between. CDR3 length equals 12 residues. Germline V gene lookup returns CDR1 SNHLY and CDR2 FYNNEI. The CDR3 is CASIELGDEQFF. The CDR3 region has the DNA TGTGCCAGCATCGAGCTAGGCGATGAGCAGTTCTTC.

The genes are TRBV11-3 and TRBJ2-3; the D gene is possibly TRBD2 (5 bases). CDR3 size: 15 residues. The ends were cut back, 5 bases at V and 4 bases at J, with 16 bases in the middle. The germline V gene encodes CDR1 SGHNT and CDR2 YENEEA. CDR3 coding DNA: TGTGCCAGCAGCCCTCAAGGGAGACATTCAGATACGCAGTATTTT. It translates to CASSPQGRHSDTQYF.

J is TRBJ1-1 and V is TRBV5-6; unclear D gene. The CDR3 length is 15 residues. Germline V lookup: CDR1 SGHDT, CDR2 YYEEEE. The V end was cut by 4 bases, the J end by 3 bases, with 16 bases between. The CDR3 reads CASSQGLSLDTEAFF. DNA of the CDR3: TGTGCCAGCAGCCAAGGACTCTCCCTGGACACTGAAGCTTTCTTT. Variable domain in full (rest from reference TRBV5-6 and TRBJ1-1): DAGVTQSPTHLIKTRGQQVTLRCSPKSGHDTVSWYQQALGQGPQFIFQYYEEEERQRGNFPDRFSGHQFPNYSSELNVNALLLGDSALYLCASSQGLSLDTEAFFGQGTRLTVV.

This sequence joins TRBV11-3 and TRBJ2-1; D remains ambiguous. The CDR3 is 12 residues long. From germline, CDR1 is SGHNT and CDR2 YENEEA. Trimming shortened V by 0 bases and J by 11 bases, and 8 bases separated the two germline ends. CDR3 DNA: TGTGCCAGCAGCTTAGATGGAAACCAGCAGTTCTTC. This encodes CASSLDGNQQFF.

The V call is TRBV5-6, the J call TRBJ2-6; D is uncertain. Per the germline V gene, CDR1 is SGHDT and CDR2 is YYEEEE. Trimming removed 5 bases from V and 1 base from J, with 7 bases in between. The length of the CDR3 is 14 residues. The CDR3 reads CASSLSSGANVLTF. CDR3 sequence (DNA): TGTGCCAGCAGTCTCTCTTCTGGGGCCAACGTCCTGACTTTC.

The chain employs TRBV6-1 and TRBJ2-6, with 12 bases lining up with TRBD1. V lost 4 bases and J lost 3; bases outside the gene matches: 4. Germline V gives CDR1 MNHNS, CDR2 SASEGT. This CDR3 has 17 amino acids. Here the CDR3 reads CASSVRDRGLGANVLTF. CDR3 DNA: TGTGCCAGCAGTGTCCGGGACAGGGGGCTTGGGGCCAACGTCCTGACTTTC.

In DNA form, the CDR3 reads TGCGCCAGCAGCGCCTCCGGGACAGATTACGAGCAGTACTTC. It encodes CASSASGTDYEQYF. The rearrangement links TRBV5-1 to TRBJ2-7; the match to TRBD1 covers 7 bases. The CDR3 covers 14 residues. Germline V lookup: CDR1 SGHRS, CDR2 YFSETQ. J gave up 4 bases and V 4 bases, and 8 bases lay outside the gene matches.

By its share, this clone is medium-sized. The chain links TRBV4-1 to TRBJ2-7; a weak D match, TRBD1 (5 bases). The CDR3 contains 14 residues. Trimming took off 0 bases at V and 3 bases at J, with 9 bases between the two ends. Germline V gene lookup returns CDR1 MGHRA and CDR2 YSYEKL. DNA for the CDR3: TGCGCCAGCAGCCAAGACGACAGCCGCTACGAGCAGTACTTC. This gives the protein CASSQDDSRYEQYF.

The chain couples TRBV5-5 to TRBJ2-7; no clear D gene. The CDR3 has 9 amino acids. The V gene's germline CDR1 is SGHKS and CDR2 YYEKEE (reference sequence). V dropped 6 bases and J dropped 5 bases, with 3 bases sitting between them. CDR3 bases: TGTGCCAGCACAAACGAGCAGTACTTC. As protein: CASTNEQYF.

This clone was picked up one time. The genes are TRBV6-5 and TRBJ2-3; no definite D call. CDR3 length: 14 amino acids. Trimming removed 2 bases from V and 4 bases from J, with 10 bases in between. Germline lookup yields CDR1 MNHEY and CDR2 SVGAGI. The CDR3 sequence is CASSYRAVADTQYF. CDR3 coding DNA: TGTGCCAGCAGTTACCGGGCGGTGGCAGATACGCAGTATTTT.

The CDR3 nucleotides read TGTGCCAGCTACCCAGTGACCGGGAGTGAGCAGTTCTTC. This translates into CASYPVTGSEQFF. The genes are TRBV21-1 and TRBJ2-1; no check of the table's D call, TRBD2, against the DNA was made. TRBV21-1 is given as a pseudogene. The CDR3 extends over 13 amino acids.

The rearrangement joins TRBV28 to TRBJ1-5; no firm D call. V lost 3 bases to trimming and J lost 3 bases, with 9 bases between them. The V gene's germline CDR1 is MDHEN and CDR2 SYDVKM. The CDR3 is 14 residues long. The CDR3 sequence is CASSLAAYNQPQHF. Here the CDR3 DNA reads TGTGCCAGCAGTTTGGCGGCCTACAATCAGCCCCAGCATTTT.

J is TRBJ2-3 and V is TRBV10-3; D unresolved. Trimming removed 5 bases from V and 0 bases from J, with 3 bases in between. The length of the CDR3 is 12 residues. In germline, CDR1 is ENHRY, CDR2 SYGVKD. CDR3 nucleotide sequence: TGTGCCATCAGTCCAAGCACAGATACGCAGTATTTT. Amino acid sequence: CAISPSTDTQYF.